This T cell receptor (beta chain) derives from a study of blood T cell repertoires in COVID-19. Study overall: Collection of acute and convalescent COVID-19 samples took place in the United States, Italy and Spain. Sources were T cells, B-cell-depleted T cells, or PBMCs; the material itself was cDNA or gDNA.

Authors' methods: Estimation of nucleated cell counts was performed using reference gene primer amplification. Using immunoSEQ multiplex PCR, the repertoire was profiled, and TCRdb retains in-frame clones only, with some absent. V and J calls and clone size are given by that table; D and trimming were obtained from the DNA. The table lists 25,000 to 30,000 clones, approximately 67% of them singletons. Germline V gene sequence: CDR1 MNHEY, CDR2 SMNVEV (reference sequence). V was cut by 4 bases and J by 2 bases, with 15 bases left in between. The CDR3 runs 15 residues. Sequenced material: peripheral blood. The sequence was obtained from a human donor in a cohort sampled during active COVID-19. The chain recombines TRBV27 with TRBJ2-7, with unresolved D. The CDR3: CASSSTALTTYEQYF. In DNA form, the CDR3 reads TGTGCCAGCAGTTCCACTGCCCTAACCACCTACGAGCAGTACTTC.